The 21 T cell receptor beta chains presented below share a single source sample, sequenced in a study of regulatory T cells in long-lasting Graves disease. The time point is: newly diagnosed GD, antithyroid drugs for less than 3 months. The TCR library was prepared using RNA isolated from PBMCs. According to the study, TCR beta libraries were built with iRepertoire HTBI primers and CDR3-region Arm-PCR. Using its own MiXCR run on the multiplex PCR reads, TCRdb lists one record per CDR3 protein. This sample carries 200,000 to 250,000 distinct CDR3 sequences, 20% to 25% of them seen once, and the ten largest clones take about 14%. Material: peripheral blood mononuclear cells (PBMCs), obtained at new diagnosis, from a patient treated with antithyroid drugs. The receptors were sampled from a female donor with Graves disease.

At least ten counts were recorded for this clonotype. This rearrangement joins TRBV29-1 to TRBJ2-6, with 7 bases matching TRBD1. The CDR3 contains 15 residues. V was clipped by 4 bases and J by 2 bases; unmatched bases: 5. The germline gives CDR1 SQVTM, CDR2 ANQGSEA. The CDR3 DNA follows: TGCAGCGTTGTGACAGGGTGGGCTGGGGCCAACGTCCTGACTTTC. It encodes CSVVTGWAGANVLTF.

This clonotype was recorded many times. This sequence joins TRBV20-1 and TRBJ1-1, with D possibly TRBD1 on 6 matching bases. Germline V CDR1 and CDR2: DFQATT, SNEGSKA (reference sequence). V lost 2 bases, J lost 1 base, and 11 bases lay in between. This CDR3 contains 14 residues. The CDR3 bases are TGCAGTGCTAGATCCTCCAGGGGGAACACTGAAGCTTTCTTT. It yields the protein CSARSSRGNTEAFF.

On this clonotype itself: Given a much more abundant clone one base away, this may be a read error. The CDR3 DNA sequence: TGTGCCAGCAGTCCTAGCGGGAGGGCCGATGAGCAGTACTTC. Encoded protein: CASSPSGRADEQYF. V usage is TRBV2 and J usage is TRBJ2-5; TRBD2 agrees at 12 bases. The length of the CDR3 is 14 residues. The germline gives CDR1 SNHLY, CDR2 FYNNEI. After removal of 5 bases from V and 11 bases from J, the junction contained 9 bases not matched to a gene.

This chain joins TRBV7-2 and TRBJ2-1; TRBD2 matches 12 bases. The CDR3 is 15 residues long. With V trimmed by 5 bases and J by 6 bases, 5 bases remained unmatched. Germline values: CDR1 SGHTA, CDR2 FQGNSA. The CDR3 protein is CASSRTSGVRNEQFF. The CDR3, as DNA: TGTGCCAGCAGCCGGACTAGCGGGGTTCGCAATGAGCAGTTCTTC.

Comment on this clonotype: Given a much more abundant clone one base away, this may be a read error. This chain connects TRBV27 to TRBJ2-1; tentative D call: TRBD1 (5 bases). The CDR3 extends over 15 amino acids. V gave up 2 bases and J gave up 7 bases, with 15 bases separating them. Germline lookup yields CDR1 MNHEY and CDR2 SMNVEV (reference sequence). CDR3 protein: CASSLPGRAGNEQFF. Written as DNA, the CDR3 is TGTGCCAGCAGTTTACCCGGCAGGGCAGGAAATGAGCAGTTCTTC.

This clonotype was seen at least ten times. The chain recombines TRBV7-9 with TRBJ2-7; D may be TRBD1 (6 bases). Germline CDR1 reads SEHNR; CDR2 reads FQNEAQ (reference sequence). This CDR3 has 15 residues. V was shortened by 5 bases and J by 2 bases, with 16 bases between the two germline ends. CDR3 sequence (DNA): TGTGCCAGCAGCCTCGATACAGGGTTTGCCTACGAGCAGTACTTC. The encoded protein is CASSLDTGFAYEQYF.

On this clonotype: The conserved phenylalanine or tryptophan is not found at the CDR3 terminus, so this likely reflects a read error. The chain uses TRBV28 and TRBJ1-2; D not certain. Germline assignment: CDR1 MDHEN and CDR2 SYDVKM. This CDR3 contains 12 residues. V was trimmed by 3 bases and J by 3 bases, leaving 5 bases between them. CDR3 protein: CASSLAHYGYTL. DNA for the CDR3: TGTGCCAGCAGTTTGGCACACTATGGCTACACCCTC.

In its sample, this clonotype was seen many times. The chain recombines TRBV19 with TRBJ2-7; tentatively, D is TRBD1 or TRBD2 (5 bases each). V lost 5 bases to trimming and J lost 3 bases, with 11 bases between them. CDR3 length: 13 amino acids. Per the germline V gene, CDR1 is LNHDA and CDR2 is SQIVND (reference sequence). The CDR3 sequence: CASSAMRGYEQYF. The CDR3 coding sequence is TGTGCCAGTAGTGCAATGAGGGGCTACGAGCAGTACTTC.

The chain employs TRBV6-1 and TRBJ2-1, with D perhaps matching TRBD1 (6 bases). The CDR3 spans 14 residues. From germline, CDR1 is MNHNS and CDR2 SASEGT. The V end lost 6 bases, the J end lost 4 bases, and 13 bases lay between the germline ends. The CDR3 DNA sequence: TGTGCCAGCAGAACCCGGACAGAGTACAATGAGCAGTTCTTC. This translates into CASRTRTEYNEQFF.

Only a few counts were recorded for this clonotype. The V and J genes are TRBV2 and TRBJ1-3; 7 bases fit TRBD1. In germline, CDR1 is SNHLY, CDR2 FYNNEI. This CDR3 is built from 15 residues. Trimming took 4 bases from V and 2 from J; bases not matched to a gene: 5. CDR3 sequence (DNA): TGTGCCAGCAGTGCCCCAGGGGGTCCTGGAAACACCATATATTTT. It translates to CASSAPGGPGNTIYF.

This clonotype was observed at least ten times. V gene TRBV11-2 combines with J gene TRBJ2-3; D is possibly TRBD1 (5 bases). The CDR3 covers 11 residues. Germline-derived CDR1 and CDR2 are SGHAT and FQNNGV. The germline V and J ends were trimmed by 4 bases and 10 bases, with 9 bases remaining between them. In DNA form, the CDR3 reads TGTGCCAGCAGCTCACAGGTCGCGCAGTATTTT. Translated: CASSSQVAQYF.

This clonotype was seen only a few times. The chain carries TRBV19 and TRBJ1-1; D not certain. The germline V gene encodes CDR1 LNHDA and CDR2 SQIVND (reference sequence). Trimming took 1 base from V and 1 from J, leaving 7 bases between them. The CDR3 consists of 14 residues. The CDR3 reads CASSIGPGNTEAFF. In DNA form, the CDR3 reads TGTGCCAGTAGTATAGGGCCGGGGAACACTGAAGCTTTCTTT. Combining the CDR3 with reference TRBV19 and TRBJ1-1 gives the whole variable domain DGGITQSPKYLFRKEGQNVTLSCEQNLNHDAMYWYRQDPGQGLRLIYYSQIVNDFQKGDIAEGYSVSREKKESFPLTVTSAQKNPTAFYLCASSIGPGNTEAFFGQGTRLTVV.

A note on this clonotype: At one boundary the junction diverges from the germline segment, which might be a read error. The rearrangement links TRBV2 to TRBJ1-4, with D possibly matching TRBD1 (5 bases). Per the germline V gene, CDR1 is SNHLY and CDR2 is FYNNEI. The CDR3 runs to 15 residues. In nucleotides, the CDR3 is TGTGCCGGTCGGAGGGGACTTGCAACTAATGAAGAACTGTCTTTT. This sequence encodes CAGRRGLATNEELSF.

This clonotype was counted ten times or more. The genes are TRBV30 and TRBJ1-1; D might be TRBD1 (6 bases). Trimming removed 1 base at V and 1 base at J, with 10 bases between. CDR3 length: 14 amino acids. The germline V gene encodes CDR1 GTSNPN and CDR2 SVGIG (reference sequence). DNA for the CDR3: TGTGCCTGGAGTGAGGGGGTCCAGAACACTGAAGCTTTCTTT. Translation gives CAWSEGVQNTEAFF.

In this sample, this clonotype turned up many times. The chain employs TRBV7-3 and TRBJ2-5, with TRBD1 matching over 9 bases. Germline V CDR1 and CDR2: SGHTA, FQGTGA. The CDR3 runs 15 residues. V shed 5 bases and J 3 bases; nucleotides not matched to a gene: 7. The CDR3 sequence: CASSTTGGLKETQYF. As DNA, the CDR3 is TGTGCCAGCAGCACAACAGGGGGCTTAAAAGAGACCCAGTACTTC.

The V and J genes are TRBV24-1 and TRBJ2-5; D gene uncertain. Germline V gene sequence: CDR1 KGHDR, CDR2 SFDVKD. This CDR3 comprises 13 residues. Trimming left V 7 bases short and J 3 bases short, with 11 bases between. The CDR3 DNA follows: TGTGCCACCAGAGCAGTAAATGAAGAGACCCAGTACTTC. Translating gives CATRAVNEETQYF.

This clonotype was counted between two and nine times. The V and J genes are TRBV7-9 and TRBJ1-2; D gene ambiguous. V shed 3 bases and J shed 7 bases, with 9 bases lying between them. This CDR3 is built from 12 residues. Per the germline V gene, CDR1 is SEHNR and CDR2 is FQNEAQ (reference sequence). The CDR3 DNA sequence: TGTGCCAGCAGCTTGGACCTTTTTGGCTACACCTTC. The encoded protein is CASSLDLFGYTF.

This clonotype came up many times. The gene calls are TRBV11-2 and TRBJ2-5; D unresolved. The length of the CDR3 is 14 residues. Germline loops: CDR1 SGHAT, CDR2 FQNNGV. The V end lost 1 base, the J end lost 5 bases, and 11 bases lay between the germline ends. The CDR3 DNA is TGTGCCAGCAGCTTAGGAGCCGTTAGGGAGACCCAGTACTTC. It specifies CASSLGAVRETQYF.

There are many counts of this clonotype. The CDR3 DNA is TGTGCCAGCAGCCAAGTATCCAAAAACATTCAGTACTTC. Protein sequence: CASSQVSKNIQYF. This chain uses TRBV3-1 with TRBJ2-4; no definite D call. This CDR3 has 13 residues. Trimming cost V 1 base and J 2 bases, with 3 bases left between them. In germline, CDR1 is LGHDT, CDR2 YNNKEL (reference sequence).

Note on this clonotype: A much bigger clone sits one base away, suggesting this may be a read error. The chain has TRBV7-2 and TRBJ2-5; TRBD1 aligns across 9 bases. Unmatched junction bases numbered 3, after V lost 6 bases and J lost 4 bases. This CDR3 has 13 residues. Germline lookup yields CDR1 SGHTA and CDR2 FQGNSA. In DNA, the CDR3 is TGTGCCAGCAGACGGACAGGGGTAGAGACCCAGTACTTC. Its protein is CASRRTGVETQYF.

This clonotype was counted a few times. The chain employs TRBV20-1 and TRBJ2-1; D may be TRBD1 or TRBD2 (6 bases each). The CDR3 contains 15 residues. Trimming cost V 5 bases and J 3 bases, with 17 bases left between them. Germline loops: CDR1 DFQATT, CDR2 SNEGSKA (reference sequence). This CDR3 reads CSAAPGAISYNEQFF. CDR3 bases: TGCAGTGCTGCCCCGGGGGCAATAAGCTACAATGAGCAGTTCTTC.